This paragraph covers one TCR beta chain sequence. This sample is drawn from a study of T cells expressing NK-cell markers. Germline CDR1 is SGDLS and CDR2 is YYNGEE. The length of the CDR3 is 14 residues. Each CDR3 protein gets one entry in TCRdb, which reprocessed the 5' RACE reads and gives no DNA. The repertoire shows more than 400,000 distinct CDR3 sequences; the top ten hold roughly 8%. Sequencing was done on a sample of blood T cells: a sorted CD56 or NKG2C T cell subset, CD4+ or CD8+ T cells, or bulk PBMC T cells (not recorded which). The source is a woman between 18 and 70 years old in good health. The rearrangement uses TRBV9 and TRBJ1-5. Here the CDR3 reads CASSAGLMDQPQHF.